This T cell receptor beta chain was sequenced in a study of response to subunit inactivated influenza vaccine. Regarding the study as a whole: Authors proposed each seasonal influenza vaccination draws in few new T cells.

The CDR3 loop spans 15 amino acids. The V gene's germline CDR1 is SGHVS and CDR2 FNYEAQ. Trimming took 5 bases from V and 3 from J; bases not matched to a gene: 8. This clonotype came up a few times. What it recognizes is unknown. TCRdb processed the RT-PCR reads anew with MiXCR; each CDR3 protein has one entry. Of about 780,000 distinct CDR3 sequences detected, under 20% appear once; the ten largest clones hold 11%. Source: PBMCs from blood, taken approximately 5 days after vaccination. This chain uses TRBV7-6 with TRBJ2-5; 8 bases are a match to TRBD2. The TCR was taken from a man aged 50 or older who received an inactivated influenza vaccine. The CDR3 loop is CASSPWTGGEETQYF. Written as DNA, the CDR3 is TGTGCCAGCAGCCCATGGACGGGGGGGGAAGAGACCCAGTACTTC.